Listed below are T cell receptor beta chains from one sample, sequenced in a study of T cells in Graves' hyperthyroidism and ophthalmopathy. One entry per CDR3 protein, called by TCRdb with MiXCR from the multiplex PCR reads. Here the sample spans about 400,000 distinct CDR3 sequences, around 15% being singletons. The specimen was blood. These receptors all stem from a woman aged 18 to 35 with Graves' hyperthyroidism. Both conserved end residues are part of each CDR3. D genes are given only for firm matches. Clone size, where shown, is once, few, many, or a class for clones that have expanded.

v_call: TRBV2; clone_size: many; j_call: TRBJ1-1; d_call: -; cdr3_aa: CASSEPRWGDTEAFF; cdr3_nt: TGTGCCAGCAGTGAACCCCGTTGGGGTGACACTGAAGCTTTCTTT
v_call: TRBV2; clone_size: many; j_call: TRBJ2-3; d_call: -; cdr3_aa: CASKSTTDTQYF; cdr3_nt: TGTGCCAGCAAGAGTACCACAGATACGCAGTATTTT
v_call: TRBV29-1; clone_size: -; j_call: TRBJ2-3; d_call: -; cdr3_aa: CSATSTDTQYF; cdr3_nt: TGCAGCGCAACCTCCACAGATACGCAGTATTTT
v_call: TRBV28; clone_size: many; j_call: TRBJ1-2; d_call: -; cdr3_aa: CATRVGTENYGYTF; cdr3_nt: TGTGCCACCAGGGTGGGGACGGAGAACTATGGCTACACCTTC
v_call: TRBV12-3/TRBV12-4; clone_size: many; j_call: TRBJ2-3; d_call: -; cdr3_aa: CASSLYLSSTDTQYF; cdr3_nt: TGTGCCAGCAGTTTATATCTTTCGAGCACAGATACGCAGTATTTT
v_call: TRBV5-6; clone_size: many; j_call: TRBJ1-1; d_call: -; cdr3_aa: CASSLLVGTEAFF; cdr3_nt: TGTGCCAGCAGCTTGTTGGTCGGTACTGAAGCTTTCTTT
v_call: TRBV6-5; clone_size: many; j_call: TRBJ2-1; d_call: TRBD2; cdr3_aa: CASRPGLAGEKRNEQFF; cdr3_nt: TGTGCCAGCAGGCCGGGACTAGCAGGGGAGAAAAGAAATGAGCAGTTCTTC
v_call: TRBV7-7; clone_size: many; j_call: TRBJ2-7; d_call: -; cdr3_aa: CASSLEEGSYEQYF; cdr3_nt: TGTGCTAGCAGCTTAGAAGAGGGATCCTACGAGCAGTACTTC
v_call: TRBV9; clone_size: many; j_call: TRBJ2-3; d_call: TRBD2; cdr3_aa: CASSVREGSMTDTQYF; cdr3_nt: TGTGCCAGCAGCGTACGGGAGGGGAGTATGACAGATACGCAGTATTTT
v_call: TRBV19; clone_size: -; j_call: TRBJ2-1; d_call: TRBD1; cdr3_aa: CASSRTGTIYNEQFF; cdr3_nt: TGTGCCAGCTCCCGGACAGGGACCATCTACAATGAGCAGTTCTTC
v_call: TRBV7-3; clone_size: many; j_call: TRBJ2-3; d_call: TRBD1; cdr3_aa: CASSLGDREADTQYF; cdr3_nt: TGTGCCAGCAGCTTAGGGGACAGGGAGGCAGATACGCAGTATTTT
v_call: TRBV29-1; clone_size: many; j_call: TRBJ2-7; d_call: -; cdr3_aa: CSVEGVRAYEQYF; cdr3_nt: TGCAGCGTTGAAGGTGTCAGAGCCTACGAGCAGTACTTC
v_call: TRBV9; clone_size: -; j_call: TRBJ2-3; d_call: TRBD1; cdr3_aa: CASSLETGGASDTQYF; cdr3_nt: TGTGCCAGCAGCCTAGAGACAGGGGGTGCCTCAGATACGCAGTATTTT
v_call: TRBV29-1; clone_size: -; j_call: TRBJ2-5; d_call: -; cdr3_aa: CSVDGMAGGGQETQYF; cdr3_nt: TGCAGCGTTGACGGAATGGCAGGGGGAGGCCAAGAGACCCAGTACTTC
v_call: TRBV30; clone_size: -; j_call: TRBJ2-1; d_call: TRBD1; cdr3_aa: CAWSAGQGTDEQFF; cdr3_nt: TGTGCCTGGAGTGCTGGACAGGGTACCGATGAGCAGTTCTTC
v_call: TRBV20-1; clone_size: few; j_call: TRBJ2-1; d_call: TRBD2; cdr3_aa: CSASAGGPGEQFF; cdr3_nt: TGCAGTGCTTCAGCGGGAGGGCCCGGTGAGCAGTTCTTC